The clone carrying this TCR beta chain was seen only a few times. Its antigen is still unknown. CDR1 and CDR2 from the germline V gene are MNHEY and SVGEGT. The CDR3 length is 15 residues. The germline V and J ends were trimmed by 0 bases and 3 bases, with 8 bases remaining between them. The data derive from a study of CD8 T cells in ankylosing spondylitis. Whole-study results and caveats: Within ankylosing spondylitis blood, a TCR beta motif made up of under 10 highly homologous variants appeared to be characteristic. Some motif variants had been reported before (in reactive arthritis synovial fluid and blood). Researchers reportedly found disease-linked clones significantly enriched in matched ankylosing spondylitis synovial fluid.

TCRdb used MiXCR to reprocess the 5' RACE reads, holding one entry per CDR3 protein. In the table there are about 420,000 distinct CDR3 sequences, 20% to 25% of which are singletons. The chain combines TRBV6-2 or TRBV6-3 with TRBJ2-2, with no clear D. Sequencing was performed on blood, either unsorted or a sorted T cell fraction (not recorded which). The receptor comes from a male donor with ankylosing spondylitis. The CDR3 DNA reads TGTGCCAGCAGTTACTCCAGGACCTACACCGGGGAGCTGTTTTTT. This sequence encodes CASSYSRTYTGELFF.